The clone carrying this TCR beta chain turned up a few times. The antigen remains undetermined. The data originate from a study of cytomegalovirus exposure and HLA in healthy donors. The study's findings and limits: Presence/absence analyses assumed roughly uniform sequencing depth across donors, which may not hold. Productive status was seen about 87% or about 30% of the time for most TCR beta V segments in an earlier analysis. V- and J-gene trimming of TCR beta was linked (in a later analysis) to a missense DCLRE1C variant. Researchers counted approximately 160 TCR beta chains as cytomegalovirus-associated.

The primer mix had 60 Vbeta and 13 Jbeta primers. The data were produced by immunoSEQ multiplex PCR, yet TCRdb's version contains in-frame clones alone and is incomplete. The table shows 55,000 to 65,000 clones, with 65% to 85% occurring only once. The CDR3 loop spans 18 amino acids. Trimming removed 3 bases at V and 2 bases at J, with 22 bases between. Germline lookup yields CDR1 SGHTA and CDR2 FQGNSA. The sequence derives from a male donor in good health and CMV-seronegative. This chain links TRBV7-2 with TRBJ2-5, with D perhaps matching TRBD1 (6 bases). The source material was PBMCs. DNA for the CDR3: TGTGCCAGCAGCTTCTCCATACAGGGCAACCCTGGACAAGAGACCCAGTACTTC. It is translated as CASSFSIQGNPGQETQYF. Full variable domain (outside the CDR3, taken from reference TRBV7-2 and TRBJ2-5): GAGVSQSPSNKVTEKGKDVELRCDPISGHTALYWYRQSLGQGLEFLIYFQGNSAPDKSGLPSDRFSAERTGGSVSTLTIQRTQQEDSAVYLCASSFSIQGNPGQETQYFGPGTRLLVL.